The present T cell receptor (beta chain) was sequenced within a study of cytomegalovirus exposure and HLA in healthy donors. Whole-study findings and limits: Prediction of most subjects' HLA-A and HLA-B alleles by TCR beta sequences was reportedly accurate. Follow-up analysis found HLA locus-dependent TCR association rates, highest for DRB1 and lowest for HLA-C. A later analysis linked a missense variant in DCLRE1C to the trimming of TCR beta V and J genes. Sequencing had likely introduced a cluster of highly shared sequence variants as an artifact.

The germline CDR1 and CDR2 sequences are MNHEY and SVGAGI. The CDR3 contains 16 residues. Comment on this clone: The antigen is undetermined. Compared with germline, one end of the junction differs, possibly owing to a read error.

Primers for the PCR totalled 60 Vbeta and 13 Jbeta. Here immunoSEQ multiplex PCR was the method, and the copy in TCRdb shows in-frame clones only, minus some. The sample shows approximately 170,000 clones, approximately 81% of them seen only once. The sequenced sample consisted of PBMCs. The sequence was collected from a woman aged 50 to 60 in good health and CMV-seronegative. V and J are TRBV6-5 and TRBJ1-2; 10 nucleotides align to TRBD1. CDR3 DNA: TGTGCCGGCAGTTACCCAATGGGACAGGGGTTTGGAGGCTACACCTTC. The encoded protein is CAGSYPMGQGFGGYTF.